This TCR beta chain was captured by sequencing in a study of blood T cell repertoires in COVID-19 (TCRdb year 2020). About the study as a whole: Samples covering the acute and convalescent phases of COVID-19 were provided by collaborators in the United States, Italy and Spain. The material from the prospective study consisted of cDNA or gDNA derived from T cells, B-cell-depleted T cells, or PBMCs. Deeply sampled blood TCRbeta repertoires from subjects exposed to, actively infected with, or recovered from COVID-19 were included in the dataset. The repertoires were released in a freely available public database meant as a resource for research on the immune response to SARS-CoV-2. Samples were obtained from the ongoing ImmuneRACE study (first 160 participants) and from 1,200 or so subjects provided by 6 global collaborators. Nearly every sample came with metadata listing a de-identified subject ID, COVID-19 status, age in years and sex. Where HLA class I and class II types were available, the types were taken from metadata supplied by the sample provider, not from assay-based typing.

V is shortened by 2 bases, J by 7 bases, and the region joining them spans 12 bases. In the germline V gene, CDR1 corresponds to MNHNS and CDR2 to SASEGT. CDR3 length: 14 amino acids, cysteine to phenylalanine. Kept here is only the CDR3 DNA, which spans 42 bases and is read in frame from base 1. General study outcomes and caveats: Clinical and demographic metadata were provided uncurated, with the amount varying by source and participant.

The immunoSEQ Assay, a bias-controlled multiplex PCR, was used to amplify TCRbeta CDR3 regions from genomic DNA. Per the source publication's procedure: The number of nucleated cells in each sample was estimated by amplification of reference gene primers within the assay. Sequence reads were collapsed and filtered to measure the absolute abundance of every unique TCRbeta CDR3 rearrangement. For each sample, productive Simpson clonality was calculated by taking the square root of Simpson's diversity index across productive rearrangements. Entries here come from immuneACCESS through TCRdb and include only in-frame sequences with V and J called. Some clones fail to appear in such tables; in the studies checked, an unresolved V gene covers under half of the shortfall, and the cause of the remainder is unknown. V, J and clone size derive from that table, while D and trimming were established from the DNA sequence. The sample data list approximately 20,000 clones, and 65% to 85% of these were observed just once. The top ten hold 5.5% to 6.5% of the sample.

The collaborating institutions used their own protocols to collect whole blood in K2EDTA tubes. For TCRbeta analysis, collaborators shipped samples in one of three forms: frozen whole blood, isolated PBMCs, or DNA extracted from either of those sample types. About this clone itself: The target of this receptor is not known. There are no base qualities to consult, and no much larger clone falls within one base.

The sequence was collected from a human donor in a cohort sampled during active COVID-19. The chain links TRBV6-1 with TRBJ1-5, and TRBD1 may be the D gene, going by 5 matching bases. Specimen: peripheral blood. CDR3 reads: CASSEPGVRQPQHF. The DNA is as follows: TGTGCCAGCAGTGAACCGGGGGTCCGGCAGCCCCAGCATTTT.